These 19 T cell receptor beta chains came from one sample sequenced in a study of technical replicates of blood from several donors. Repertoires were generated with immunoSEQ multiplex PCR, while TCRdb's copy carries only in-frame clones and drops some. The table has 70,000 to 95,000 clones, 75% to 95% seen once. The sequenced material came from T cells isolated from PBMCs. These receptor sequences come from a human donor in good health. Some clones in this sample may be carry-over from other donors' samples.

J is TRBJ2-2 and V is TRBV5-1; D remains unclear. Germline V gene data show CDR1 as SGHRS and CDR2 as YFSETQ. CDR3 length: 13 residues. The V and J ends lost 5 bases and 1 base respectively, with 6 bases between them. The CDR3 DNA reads TGCGCCAGCAGAAGGAGGAACACCGGGGAGCTGTTTTTT. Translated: CASRRRNTGELFF. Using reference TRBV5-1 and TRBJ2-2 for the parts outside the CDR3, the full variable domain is KAGVTQTPRYLIKTRGQQVTLSCSPISGHRSVSWYQQTPGQGLQFLFEYFSETQRNKGNFPGRFSGRQFSNSRSEMNVSTLELGDSALYLCASRRRNTGELFFGEGSRLTVL.

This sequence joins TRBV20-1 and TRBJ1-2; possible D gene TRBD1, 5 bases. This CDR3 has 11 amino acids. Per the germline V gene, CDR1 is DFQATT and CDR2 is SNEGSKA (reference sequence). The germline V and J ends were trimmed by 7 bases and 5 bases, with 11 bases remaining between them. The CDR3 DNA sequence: TGCAGTGGCCGCCCAGGGTATGGCTACACCTTC. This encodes CSGRPGYGYTF.

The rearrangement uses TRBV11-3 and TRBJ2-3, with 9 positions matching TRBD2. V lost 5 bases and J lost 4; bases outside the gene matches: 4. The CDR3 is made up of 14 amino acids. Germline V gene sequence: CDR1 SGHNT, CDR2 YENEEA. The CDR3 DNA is TGTGCCAGCAGCCAGCGGGAGGCCTCAGATACGCAGTATTTT. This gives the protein CASSQREASDTQYF.

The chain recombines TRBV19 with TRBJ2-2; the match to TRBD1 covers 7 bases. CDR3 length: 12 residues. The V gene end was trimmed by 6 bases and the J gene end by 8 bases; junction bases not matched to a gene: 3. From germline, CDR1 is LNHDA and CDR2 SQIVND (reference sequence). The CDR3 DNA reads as TGTGCCAGTAGACTGACAGGGGGGGAGCTGTTTTTT. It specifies CASRLTGGELFF.

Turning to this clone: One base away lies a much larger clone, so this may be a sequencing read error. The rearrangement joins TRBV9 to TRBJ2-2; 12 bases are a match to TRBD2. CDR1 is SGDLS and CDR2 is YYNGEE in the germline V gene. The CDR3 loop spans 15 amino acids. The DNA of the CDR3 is TGTGCCCGCAGCGGACTAGCGGGAAACACCGGGGAGCTGTTTTTT. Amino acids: CARSGLAGNTGELFF.

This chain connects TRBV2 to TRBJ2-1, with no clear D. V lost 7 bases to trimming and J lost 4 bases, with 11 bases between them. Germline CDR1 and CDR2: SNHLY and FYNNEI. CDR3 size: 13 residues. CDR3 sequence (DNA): TGTGCCAGCATCCGGAGAATGTACAATGAGCAGTTCTTC. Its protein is CASIRRMYNEQFF.

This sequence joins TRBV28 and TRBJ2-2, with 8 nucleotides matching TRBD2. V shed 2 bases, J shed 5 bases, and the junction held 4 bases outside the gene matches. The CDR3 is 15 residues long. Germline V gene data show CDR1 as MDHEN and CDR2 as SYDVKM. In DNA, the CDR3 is TGTGCCAGCAGTTTAGGACTAGCTGGGACCGGGGAGCTGTTTTTT. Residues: CASSLGLAGTGELFF. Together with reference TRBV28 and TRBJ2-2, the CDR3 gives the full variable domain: DVKVTQSSRYLVKRTGEKVFLECVQDMDHENMFWYRQDPGLGLRLIYFSYDVKMKEKGDIPEGYSVSREKKERFSLILESASTNQTSMYLCASSLGLAGTGELFFGEGSRLTVL.

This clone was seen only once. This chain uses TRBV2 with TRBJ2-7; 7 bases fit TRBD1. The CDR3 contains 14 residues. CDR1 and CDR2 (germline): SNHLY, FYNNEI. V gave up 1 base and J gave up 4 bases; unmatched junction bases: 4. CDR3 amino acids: CASSEGRGSYEQYF. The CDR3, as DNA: TGTGCCAGCAGTGAAGGCAGGGGGTCTTACGAGCAGTACTTC.

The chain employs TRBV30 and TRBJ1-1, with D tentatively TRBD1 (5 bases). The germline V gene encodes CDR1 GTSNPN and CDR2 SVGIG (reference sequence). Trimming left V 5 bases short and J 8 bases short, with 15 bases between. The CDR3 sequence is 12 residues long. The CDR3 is CAWEIPDREAFF. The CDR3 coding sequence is TGTGCCTGGGAGATTCCCGACAGAGAAGCTTTCTTT.

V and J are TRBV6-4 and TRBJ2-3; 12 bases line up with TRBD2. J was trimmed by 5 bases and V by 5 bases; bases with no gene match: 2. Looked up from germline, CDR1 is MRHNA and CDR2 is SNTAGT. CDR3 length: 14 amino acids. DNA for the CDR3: TGTGCCAGCAGTTTACTAGCGGGAGGAGATACGCAGTATTTT. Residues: CASSLLAGGDTQYF.

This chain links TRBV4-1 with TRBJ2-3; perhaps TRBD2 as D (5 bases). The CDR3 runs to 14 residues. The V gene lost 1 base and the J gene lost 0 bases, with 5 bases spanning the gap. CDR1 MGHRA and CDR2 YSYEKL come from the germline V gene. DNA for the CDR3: TGCGCCAGCAGCCAAGGCGGGAGCACAGATACGCAGTATTTT. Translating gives CASSQGGSTDTQYF.

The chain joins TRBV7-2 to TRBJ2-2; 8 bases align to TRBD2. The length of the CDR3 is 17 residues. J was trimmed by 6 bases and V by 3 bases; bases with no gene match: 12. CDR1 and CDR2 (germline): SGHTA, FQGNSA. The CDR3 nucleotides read TGTGCCAGCAGCTTCCACAGTTCCGGGACTAGTTCCGGGGAGCTGTTTTTT. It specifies CASSFHSSGTSSGELFF.

The CDR3 DNA is TGTGCCAGCAGCTTACAAGGGGGCTCCTACGAGCAGTACTTC. It specifies CASSLQGGSYEQYF. V and J are TRBV11-3 and TRBJ2-7, with D possibly being TRBD1 (6 bases). Germline loops: CDR1 SGHNT, CDR2 YENEEA. The CDR3 totals 14 residues. V was cut by 2 bases and J by 0 bases, with 8 bases left in between.

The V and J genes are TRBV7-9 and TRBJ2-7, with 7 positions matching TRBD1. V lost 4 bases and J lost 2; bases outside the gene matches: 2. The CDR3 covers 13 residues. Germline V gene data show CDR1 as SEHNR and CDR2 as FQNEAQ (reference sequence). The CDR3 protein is CASSYGQAYEQYF. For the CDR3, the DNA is TGTGCCAGCAGCTACGGACAGGCCTACGAGCAGTACTTC.

CDR3 region: CAISESVGEGKITIQYF. DNA of the CDR3: TGTGCCATCAGTGAGTCAGTAGGGGAAGGTAAAATAACCATTCAGTACTTC. The genes are TRBV10-3 and TRBJ2-4; tentative D call: TRBD1 (5 bases). The V gene's germline CDR1 is ENHRY and CDR2 SYGVKD. There are 17 residues in the CDR3. Trimming stripped 0 bases from V and 9 bases from J, with 21 bases between.

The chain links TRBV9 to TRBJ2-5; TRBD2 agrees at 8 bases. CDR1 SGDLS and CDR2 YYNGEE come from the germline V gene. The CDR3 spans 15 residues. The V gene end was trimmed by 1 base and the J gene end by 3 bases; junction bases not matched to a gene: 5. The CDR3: CASSVTGLAEETQYF. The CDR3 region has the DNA TGTGCCAGCAGCGTAACCGGACTAGCCGAAGAGACCCAGTACTTC.

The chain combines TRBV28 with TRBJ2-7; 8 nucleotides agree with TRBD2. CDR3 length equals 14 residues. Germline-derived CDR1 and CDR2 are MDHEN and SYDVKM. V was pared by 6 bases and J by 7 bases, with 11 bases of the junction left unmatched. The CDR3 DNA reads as TGTGCCAGCAGGACCGGGACTAGGACTGGGGAGCAGTACTTC. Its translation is CASRTGTRTGEQYF. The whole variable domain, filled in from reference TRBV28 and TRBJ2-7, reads DVKVTQSSRYLVKRTGEKVFLECVQDMDHENMFWYRQDPGLGLRLIYFSYDVKMKEKGDIPEGYSVSREKKERFSLILESASTNQTSMYLCASRTGTRTGEQYFGPGTRLTVT.

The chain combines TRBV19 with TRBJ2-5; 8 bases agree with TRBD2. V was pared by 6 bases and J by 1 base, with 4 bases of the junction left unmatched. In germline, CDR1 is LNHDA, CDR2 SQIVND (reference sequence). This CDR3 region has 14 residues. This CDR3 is CASRVTSGQETQYF. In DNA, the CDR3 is TGTGCCAGTAGGGTAACTAGCGGCCAAGAGACCCAGTACTTC.

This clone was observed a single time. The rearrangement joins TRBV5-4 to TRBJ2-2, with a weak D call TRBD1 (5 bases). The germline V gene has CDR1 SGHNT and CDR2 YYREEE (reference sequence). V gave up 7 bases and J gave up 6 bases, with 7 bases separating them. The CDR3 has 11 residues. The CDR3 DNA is TGTGCCAGCCAAGGGGCCGGGGAGCTGTTTTTT. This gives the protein CASQGAGELFF.